The next 9 T cell receptor beta chains were all read from a single sample in a study of identifying expanded T cells in peripheral blood. Generated by immunoSEQ multiplex PCR, the TCRdb table keeps only in-frame clones and is missing some. The top ten clones hold about 18% of a sample with about 78,000 clones, 84% of them seen once. Sequences were obtained from blood. The receptors were gathered from a person aged 18 to 75 in good health.

This clone is large (0.1 to 1%) in the sample. The chain employs TRBV29-1 and TRBJ1-2, with TRBD1 matching over 7 bases. Germline CDR1 SQVTM, CDR2 ANQGSEA. Trimming cost V 5 bases and J 8 bases; bases outside gene matches: 11. The CDR3 length is 13 residues. The CDR3 protein is CSVLLQGYRGYTF. The CDR3 region has the DNA TGCAGCGTTTTGCTACAGGGGTACCGAGGCTACACCTTC.

The V gene is TRBV7-3, the J gene TRBJ2-1; the match to TRBD2 covers 7 bases. V gave up 5 bases and J gave up 2 bases; unmatched junction bases: 9. This CDR3 has 16 amino acids. The germline V gene has CDR1 SGHTA and CDR2 FQGTGA. The CDR3 here is CASSPGTSATYNEQFF. In nucleotides, the CDR3 is TGTGCCAGCAGCCCGGGAACTAGCGCCACCTACAATGAGCAGTTCTTC.

The gene calls are TRBV18 and TRBJ2-7, with 13 bases that match TRBD2. The trim removed 4 bases at V and 6 bases at J, leaving 6 bases unmatched. Germline V CDR1 and CDR2: KGHSH, LQKENI. This CDR3 is 15 amino acids long. CDR3 sequence: CASSLGLAGQGEQYF. CDR3 DNA: TGTGCCAGCTCACTGGGACTAGCGGGACAGGGCGAGCAGTACTTC.

The J gene is TRBJ2-3, the V gene TRBV28; the D is unclear. Per the germline V gene, CDR1 is MDHEN and CDR2 is SYDVKM. This CDR3 contains 13 residues. With 5 bases removed from V and 7 bases from J, the gap between germline ends came to 13 bases. CDR3 in DNA: TGTGCCAGCAGTCCCGGGTCGCGGAATACGCAGTATTTT. Its translation is CASSPGSRNTQYF.

This clone was recorded a few times. The genes are TRBV19 and TRBJ1-3, with D unclear. Germline assignment: CDR1 LNHDA and CDR2 SQIVND (reference sequence). The V end lost 3 bases, the J end lost 4 bases, and 13 bases lay between the germline ends. The CDR3 consists of 15 residues. The chain's CDR3 is CASSISGQKGNTIYF. The CDR3 DNA follows: TGTGCCAGTAGTATCTCGGGCCAGAAAGGAAACACCATATATTTT.

The table lists this clone with a few counts. The chain employs TRBV2 and TRBJ1-5; D is possibly TRBD1 (5 bases). V was pared by 1 base and J by 3 bases, with 16 bases between. The CDR3 runs 17 residues. In germline, CDR1 is SNHLY, CDR2 FYNNEI. The CDR3 is CASSEEGAGVFNQPQHF. For the CDR3, the DNA is TGTGCCAGCAGTGAAGAAGGGGCCGGGGTTTTCAATCAGCCCCAGCATTTT.

The chain has TRBV19 and TRBJ1-2, with a tentative D call TRBD1 (5 bases). V was clipped by 7 bases and J by 5 bases, with 14 bases between them. The germline V gene has CDR1 LNHDA and CDR2 SQIVND (reference sequence). This CDR3 region has 13 residues. DNA for the CDR3: TGTGCCAGTACCACGGCAGGGTCTTATGGCTACACCTTC. Translated: CASTTAGSYGYTF. Variable domain in full (rest from reference TRBV19 and TRBJ1-2): DGGITQSPKYLFRKEGQNVTLSCEQNLNHDAMYWYRQDPGQGLRLIYYSQIVNDFQKGDIAEGYSVSREKKESFPLTVTSAQKNPTAFYLCASTTAGSYGYTFGSGTRLTVV.

The gene calls are TRBV9 and TRBJ1-2; 7 bases align to TRBD1. The length of the CDR3 is 15 residues. Germline lookup yields CDR1 SGDLS and CDR2 YYNGEE. The trim removed 4 bases at V and 2 bases at J, leaving 8 bases unmatched. Written as DNA, the CDR3 is TGTGCCAGCAGCCCTCAACCGACAGGGAACTATGGCTACACCTTC. Translated: CASSPQPTGNYGYTF.

V and J are TRBV5-6 and TRBJ2-1; 9 bases agree with TRBD2. The CDR3 consists of 16 residues. V dropped 4 bases and J dropped 0; count of bases not matched to a gene: 5. Germline V gene data show CDR1 as SGHDT and CDR2 as YYEEEE. Written as DNA, the CDR3 is TGTGCCAGCAGCCCCCCTAGCGGGATCTCCTACAATGAGCAGTTCTTC. This gives the protein CASSPPSGISYNEQFF.